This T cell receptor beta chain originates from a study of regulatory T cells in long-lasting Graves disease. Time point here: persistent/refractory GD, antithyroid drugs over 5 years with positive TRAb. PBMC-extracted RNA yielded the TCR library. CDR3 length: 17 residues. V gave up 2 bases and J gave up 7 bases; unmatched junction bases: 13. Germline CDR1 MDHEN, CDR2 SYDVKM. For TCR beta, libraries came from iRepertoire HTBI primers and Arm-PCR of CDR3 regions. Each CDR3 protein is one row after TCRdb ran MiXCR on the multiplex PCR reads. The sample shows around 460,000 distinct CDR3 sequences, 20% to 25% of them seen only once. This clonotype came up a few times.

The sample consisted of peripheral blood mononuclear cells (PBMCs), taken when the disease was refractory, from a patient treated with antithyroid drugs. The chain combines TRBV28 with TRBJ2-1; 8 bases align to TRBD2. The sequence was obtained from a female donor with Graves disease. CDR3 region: CASSLGRKREIKNEQFF. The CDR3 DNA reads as TGTGCCAGCAGTTTAGGACGAAAGCGGGAGATTAAAAATGAGCAGTTCTTC. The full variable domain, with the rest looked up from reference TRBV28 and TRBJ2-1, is DVKVTQSSRYLVKRTGEKVFLECVQDMDHENMFWYRQDPGLGLRLIYFSYDVKMKEKGDIPEGYSVSREKKERFSLILESASTNQTSMYLCASSLGRKREIKNEQFFGPGTRLTVL.